Below are 10 T cell receptor beta chains sequenced from a single sample in a study of molecular identifiers for immune sequencing clone quantification. TCRdb processed the PCR reads anew with MiXCR; each CDR3 protein has one entry. Here the sample spans roughly 10,000 distinct CDR3 sequences, under 25% being singletons. Material for sequencing was naive CD8+ T cells from blood, with Jurkat cell RNA spiked in. Subset reported: FACS-sorted CD8+CD4-CCR7+CD45RA+ naive T cells. Receptors were obtained from a human donor in good health. Some libraries in this study had Jurkat cell RNA spiked in.

The chain joins TRBV6-5 to TRBJ1-1; D gene uncertain. V gave up 1 base and J gave up 5 bases, with 8 bases separating them. Germline CDR1 and CDR2: MNHEY and SVGAGI. The CDR3 loop spans 13 amino acids. CDR3 DNA sequence: TGTGCCAGCAGTTACTTGTGGGCGACTGAAGCTTTCTTT. It codes for CASSYLWATEAFF.

In the case of this clonotype: Given a much more abundant clone one base away, this may be a read error. The chain is built from TRBV11-2 and TRBJ2-3, with 10 bases identical to TRBD2. With V trimmed by 6 bases and J by 0 bases, 3 bases remained unmatched. Germline V CDR1 and CDR2: SGHAT, FQNNGV. This CDR3 contains 15 residues. CDR3 nucleotide sequence: TGTGCCAGCAGGCCACTAGCGGGGAGCACAGATACGCAGTATTTT. Residues: CASRPLAGSTDTQYF.

By share, this clonotype ranks as medium-sized. The genes are TRBV14 and TRBJ2-7, with D perhaps given as TRBD1 or TRBD2 (5 bases each). V was trimmed by 3 bases and J by 3 bases, leaving 9 bases between them. CDR3 size: 13 residues. From germline, CDR1 is SGHDN and CDR2 FVKESK. This chain's CDR3 is CASSHGAGYEQYF. CDR3 coding DNA: TGTGCCAGCAGCCATGGGGCGGGCTACGAGCAGTACTTC.

This clonotype ranks as medium-sized. The rearrangement joins TRBV7-2 to TRBJ2-1; TRBD2 matches 7 bases. With 5 bases clipped from V and 4 bases from J, the junction kept 14 bases outside the gene matches. The CDR3 loop spans 17 amino acids. Germline V gene lookup returns CDR1 SGHTA and CDR2 FQGNSA. In nucleotides, the CDR3 is TGTGCCAGCAGCCTCCTTGTAGTATCCGGGGGGTACAATGAGCAGTTCTTC. Translated: CASSLLVVSGGYNEQFF.

This clonotype is labeled medium-sized. This chain uses TRBV27 with TRBJ2-5; 8 bases fit TRBD2. Per germline, CDR1 MNHEY and CDR2 SMNVEV (reference sequence). The CDR3 contains 14 residues. The junction had 7 bases not matched to a gene; V was cut back by 5 bases and J by 5 bases. CDR3: CASSQGLAPETQYF. In DNA, the CDR3 is TGTGCCAGCAGTCAAGGACTAGCACCCGAGACCCAGTACTTC.

In this sample, this clonotype turned up a few times. The chain employs TRBV6-5 and TRBJ1-1; possibly TRBD1 for D (6 bases). The V end was cut by 1 base, the J end by 5 bases, with 8 bases between. There are 13 residues in the CDR3. CDR1 is MNHEY, CDR2 SVGAGI, per germline. CDR3 in amino acids: CASSYLGATEAFF. DNA for the CDR3: TGTGCCAGCAGTTACTTGGGGGCGACTGAAGCTTTCTTT.

Many counts were recorded for this clonotype. This chain joins TRBV10-1 and TRBJ2-3, with a tentative D call TRBD2 (5 bases). The CDR3 runs 14 residues. Germline V CDR1 and CDR2: WNHNN, SYGVQD (reference sequence). V lost 5 bases and J lost 3, with 12 bases in between. As DNA, the CDR3 is TGCGCCAGCAGTTCTGGCAGGAGGACAGATACGCAGTATTTT. Translated, it gives CASSSGRRTDTQYF.

This clonotype occurred many times. The chain uses TRBV11-2 and TRBJ2-7, with D perhaps matching TRBD1 (5 bases). The V gene's germline CDR1 is SGHAT and CDR2 FQNNGV. V lost 2 bases, J lost 2 bases, and 7 bases lay in between. This CDR3 comprises 13 residues. The CDR3: CASSLRGPYEQYF. CDR3 nucleotides: TGTGCCAGCAGCTTAAGGGGTCCCTACGAGCAGTACTTC.

On this clonotype: A read error may account for a junction end that differs from germline. The chain couples TRBV7-2 to TRBJ2-3, with 9 nucleotides matching TRBD2. The CDR3 sequence is 16 residues long. The germline gives CDR1 SGHTA, CDR2 FQGNSA. CDR3 DNA: TGTGCCAGCAGCCCACAAGCGGGGGGACCCACAGATACGCAGTGTTTT. Its protein product is CASSPQAGGPTDTQCF.

Worth noting for this clonotype: This may stem from a read error, because a much larger clone lies one nucleotide away. The DNA of the CDR3 is TGTGCCAGTAGTACATGGACAGGGAGGCCCTTCGAGCAGTACTTC. It is translated as CASSTWTGRPFEQYF. The rearrangement joins TRBV19 to TRBJ2-7; 8 bases are shared with TRBD1. Trimming removed 4 bases from V and 6 bases from J; junction bases left unmatched: 11. CDR3 size: 15 residues. The V gene's germline CDR1 is LNHDA and CDR2 SQIVND (reference sequence).